In this sample, the clone carrying this T cell receptor beta chain turned up a few times. Its target is not known. This entry comes from a study of blood T cells in healthy people across ages. The V and J ends lost 5 bases and 5 bases, in that order; junction bases with no gene match: 10. The germline gives CDR1 MNHEY, CDR2 SMNVEV (reference sequence). The CDR3 spans 15 residues. The study drew donors from healthy Caucasian individuals in Russia aged about 6 to 95. Per-sample yields of isolated PBMCs were at least 6 million. A second PCR, run for about 7 to 12 cycles, used a sample-barcoded 5' primer plus a J-beta primer mix. TCRdb processed the 5' RACE reads anew with MiXCR; each CDR3 protein has one entry. Among roughly 1,500,000 distinct CDR3 sequences listed, approximately 38% were seen once. Broader study findings: Lack of knowledge of donor CMV status possibly confounded expanded clonotype changes. The study could not conclusively compare naive and antigen-experienced cells, given its unsorted PBMCs.

Sample: blood. The chain is built from TRBV27 and TRBJ2-5; TRBD2 agrees at 8 bases. The TCR sequence derives from a woman aged 18-29 years in good health. The CDR3 DNA is TGTGCCAGCAGTCCCATGGGCGGGGGGATGGAGACCCAGTACTTC. This sequence encodes CASSPMGGGMETQYF.